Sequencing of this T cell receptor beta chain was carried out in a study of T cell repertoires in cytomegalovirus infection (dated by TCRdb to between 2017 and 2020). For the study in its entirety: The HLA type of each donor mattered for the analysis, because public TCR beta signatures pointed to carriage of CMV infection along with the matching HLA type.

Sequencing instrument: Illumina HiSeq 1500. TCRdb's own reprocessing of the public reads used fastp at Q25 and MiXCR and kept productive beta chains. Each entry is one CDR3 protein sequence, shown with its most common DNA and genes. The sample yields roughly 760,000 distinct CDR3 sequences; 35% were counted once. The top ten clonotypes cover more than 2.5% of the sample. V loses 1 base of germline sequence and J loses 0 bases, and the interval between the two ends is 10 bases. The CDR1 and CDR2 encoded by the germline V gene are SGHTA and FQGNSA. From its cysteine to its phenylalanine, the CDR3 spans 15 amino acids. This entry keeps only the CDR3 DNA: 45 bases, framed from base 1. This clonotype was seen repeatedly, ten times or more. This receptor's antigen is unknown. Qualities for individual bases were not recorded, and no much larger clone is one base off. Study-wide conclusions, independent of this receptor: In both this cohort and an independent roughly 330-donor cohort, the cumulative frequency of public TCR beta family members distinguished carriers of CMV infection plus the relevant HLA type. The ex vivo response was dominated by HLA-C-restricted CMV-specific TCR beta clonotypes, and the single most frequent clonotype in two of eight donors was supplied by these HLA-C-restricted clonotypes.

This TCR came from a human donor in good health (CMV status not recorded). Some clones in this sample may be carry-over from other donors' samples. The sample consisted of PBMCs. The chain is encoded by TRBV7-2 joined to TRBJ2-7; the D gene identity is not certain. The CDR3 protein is CASSLVGGDSYEQYF. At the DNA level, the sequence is TGTGCCAGCAGCTTAGTTGGTGGGGACTCCTACGAGCAGTACTTC.